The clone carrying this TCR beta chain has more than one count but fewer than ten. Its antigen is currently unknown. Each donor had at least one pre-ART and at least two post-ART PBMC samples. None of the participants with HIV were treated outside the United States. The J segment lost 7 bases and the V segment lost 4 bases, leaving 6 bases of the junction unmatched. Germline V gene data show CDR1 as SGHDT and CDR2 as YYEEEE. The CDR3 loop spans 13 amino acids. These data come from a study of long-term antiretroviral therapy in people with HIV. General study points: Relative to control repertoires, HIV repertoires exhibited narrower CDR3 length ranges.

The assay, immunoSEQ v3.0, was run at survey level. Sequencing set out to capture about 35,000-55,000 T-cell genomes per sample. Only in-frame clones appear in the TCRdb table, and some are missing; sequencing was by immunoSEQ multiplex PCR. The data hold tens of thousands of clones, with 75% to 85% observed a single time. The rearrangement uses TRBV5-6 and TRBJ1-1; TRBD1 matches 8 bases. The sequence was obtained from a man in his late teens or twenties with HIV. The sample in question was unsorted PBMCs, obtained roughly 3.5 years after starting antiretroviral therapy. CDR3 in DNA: TGTGCCAGCAGCAAACCCGACAGGGGTGAAGCTTTCTTT. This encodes CASSKPDRGEAFF.